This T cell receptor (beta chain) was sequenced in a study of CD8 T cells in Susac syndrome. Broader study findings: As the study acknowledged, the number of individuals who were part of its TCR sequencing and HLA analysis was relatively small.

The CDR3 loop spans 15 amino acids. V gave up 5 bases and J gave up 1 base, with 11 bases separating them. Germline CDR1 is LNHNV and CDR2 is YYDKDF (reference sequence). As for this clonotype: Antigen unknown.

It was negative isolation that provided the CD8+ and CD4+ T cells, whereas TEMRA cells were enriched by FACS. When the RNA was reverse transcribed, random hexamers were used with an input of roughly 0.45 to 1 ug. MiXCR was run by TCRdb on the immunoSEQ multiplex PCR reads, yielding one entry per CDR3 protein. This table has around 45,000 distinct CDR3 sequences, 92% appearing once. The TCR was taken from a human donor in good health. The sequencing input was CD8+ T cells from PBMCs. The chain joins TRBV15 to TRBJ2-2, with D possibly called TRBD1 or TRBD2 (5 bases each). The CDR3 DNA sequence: TGTGCCACCAGCGGGACCTCCTGGAACACCGGGGAGCTGTTTTTT. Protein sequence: CATSGTSWNTGELFF.